This T cell receptor beta chain was recovered during a study of blood T cell repertoires in COVID-19. About the study: Some COVID-19 samples were acute and others convalescent; all came from the United States, Italy and Spain.

Cohorts were assigned according to the clinical history that participants reported. Cohort 3 donors were reported recovered after two negative PCRs, clearance, or symptom resolution. This CDR3 region has 16 residues. V shed 2 bases and J 5 bases; nucleotides not matched to a gene: 7. Germline loops: CDR1 MNHNY, CDR2 SVGAGI (reference sequence). In the original processing: The assay estimated nucleated cells by amplifying reference gene primers. Repertoires were generated with immunoSEQ multiplex PCR, while TCRdb's copy carries only in-frame clones and drops some. The V and J calls and clone size were taken over from that table, and D and trimming were inferred from the DNA. The data contain around 150,000 clones, around four fifths of them singletons.

Sequencing was done on a sample of PBMCs or T cells enriched from blood (not recorded which). This sequence originates from a woman aged 40 to 50 who had recovered from COVID-19. The rearrangement links TRBV6-6 to TRBJ2-1; 9 bases are shared with TRBD2. For the CDR3, the DNA is TGTGCCAGCAGTTACACCCTAGCGGGGACAGACAATGAGCAGTTCTTC. Encoded protein: CASSYTLAGTDNEQFF.